This entry concerns a single TCR beta chain. Its antigen is currently unknown. This entry is derived from a study of graft-versus-host responses after intestinal transplantation. Whole-study results and caveats: Graft-donor T cell macrochimerism coincided with high graft-versus-host to host-versus-graft clonal ratios in allografts.

CDR1 is MNHNS, CDR2 SASEGT, per germline. This CDR3 region has 13 residues. The V gene end was trimmed by 6 bases and the J gene end by 8 bases; junction bases not matched to a gene: 9. Produced via immunoSEQ multiplex PCR; TCRdb's table is partial and in-frame only. The sample has fewer than 150,000 clones; roughly nine tenths are singletons. The sequences come from unstimulated CD4+ T cells sorted from spleen or lymph node cells, collected before intestinal transplant. V usage is TRBV6-1 and J usage is TRBJ1-2; 7 bases line up with TRBD1. The source of this sequence is a human donor who received an intestinal transplant. The CDR3 DNA reads TGTGCCAGCAGCCTAGGGACAGCTGAAGGCTACACCTTC. Translating gives CASSLGTAEGYTF.